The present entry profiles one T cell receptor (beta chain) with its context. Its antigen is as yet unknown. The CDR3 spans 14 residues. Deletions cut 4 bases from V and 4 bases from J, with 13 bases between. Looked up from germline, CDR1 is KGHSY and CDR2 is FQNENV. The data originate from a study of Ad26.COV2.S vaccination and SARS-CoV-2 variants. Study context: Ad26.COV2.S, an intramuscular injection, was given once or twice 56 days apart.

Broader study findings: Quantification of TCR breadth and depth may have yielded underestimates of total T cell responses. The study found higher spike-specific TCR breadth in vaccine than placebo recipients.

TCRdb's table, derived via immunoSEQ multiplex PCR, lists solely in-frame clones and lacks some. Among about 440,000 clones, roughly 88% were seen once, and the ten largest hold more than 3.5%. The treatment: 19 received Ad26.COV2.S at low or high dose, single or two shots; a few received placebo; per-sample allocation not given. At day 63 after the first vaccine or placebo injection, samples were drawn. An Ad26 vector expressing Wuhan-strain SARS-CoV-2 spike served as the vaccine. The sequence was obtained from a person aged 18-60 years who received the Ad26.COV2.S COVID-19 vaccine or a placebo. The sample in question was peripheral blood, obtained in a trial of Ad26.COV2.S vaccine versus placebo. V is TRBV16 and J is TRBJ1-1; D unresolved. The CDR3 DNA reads TGTGCCAGCAGCCTCCCCAGGACTATCACTGAAGCTTTCTTT. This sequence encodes CASSLPRTITEAFF. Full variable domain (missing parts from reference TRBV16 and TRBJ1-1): GEEVAQTPKHLVRGEGQKAKLYCAPIKGHSYVFWYQQVLKNEFKFLISFQNENVFDETGMPKERFSAKCLPNSPCSLEIQATKLEDSAVYFCASSLPRTITEAFFGQGTRLTVV.